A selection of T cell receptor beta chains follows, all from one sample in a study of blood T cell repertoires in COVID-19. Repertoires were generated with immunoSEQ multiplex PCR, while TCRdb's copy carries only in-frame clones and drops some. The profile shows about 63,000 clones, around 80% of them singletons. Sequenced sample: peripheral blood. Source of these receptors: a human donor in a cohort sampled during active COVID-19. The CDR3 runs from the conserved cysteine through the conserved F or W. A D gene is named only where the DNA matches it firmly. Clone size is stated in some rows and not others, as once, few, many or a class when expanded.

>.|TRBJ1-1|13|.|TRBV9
TGTGCCAGCAGCCCAGGCCCGGGGACTGAAGCTTTCTTT
CASSPGPGTEAFF
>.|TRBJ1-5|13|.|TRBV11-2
TGTGCCAGCAGCTGGGGCAGCGATCAGCCCCAGCATTTT
CASSWGSDQPQHF
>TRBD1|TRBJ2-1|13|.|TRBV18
TGTGCCAGCTCAACAGACAGGGGAAGTGAGCAGTTCTTC
CASSTDRGSEQFF
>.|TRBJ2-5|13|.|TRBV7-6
TGTGCCAGCAGCAGGGGTCGGCAAGAGACCCAGTACTTC
CASSRGRQETQYF
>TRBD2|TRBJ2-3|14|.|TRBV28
TGTGCCAGCACCGGGGGGGCAGGCACAGATACGCAGTATTTT
CASTGGAGTDTQYF
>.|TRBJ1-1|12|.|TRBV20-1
TGCAGTGCTAGTTTAGCAGCCACTGAAGCTTTCTTT
CSASLAATEAFF
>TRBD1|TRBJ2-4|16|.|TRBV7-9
TGTGCCAGCGCATCCGGAGACAGGGGAGCCAAAAACATTCAGTACTTC
CASASGDRGAKNIQYF
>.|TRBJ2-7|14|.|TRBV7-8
TGTGCCAGCAGCTTAGCTTGGCAGGGCGACGAGCAGTACTTC
CASSLAWQGDEQYF
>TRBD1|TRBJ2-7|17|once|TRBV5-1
TGCGCCAGCAGCTCCCTTCGTTCCGACAGGGATGGTTACGAGCAGTACTTC
CASSSLRSDRDGYEQYF
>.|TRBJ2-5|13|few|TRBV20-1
TGCAGTGCTAGTCCCCAGGGGCGAGAGACCCAGTACTTC
CSASPQGRETQYF
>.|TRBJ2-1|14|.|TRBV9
TGTGCCAGCAGCGGAGCCGGGGTTTACAATGAGCAGTTCTTC
CASSGAGVYNEQFF
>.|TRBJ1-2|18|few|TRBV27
TGTGCCAGCAGAACCTACATAGGACAGAAAGCGTTTAACTATGGCTACACCTTC
CASRTYIGQKAFNYGYTF
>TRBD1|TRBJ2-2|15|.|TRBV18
TGTGCCAGCTCACCAGGGACAGTGAACACCGGGGAGCTGTTTTTT
CASSPGTVNTGELFF
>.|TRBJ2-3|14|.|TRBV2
TGTGCCAGCAGTGAGTCGGCAGGGTTTAGTACGCAGTATTTT
CASSESAGFSTQYF
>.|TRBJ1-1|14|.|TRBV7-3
TGTGCCAGCAGCTCCGACCCGGGTCTCACTGAAGCTTTCTTT
CASSSDPGLTEAFF
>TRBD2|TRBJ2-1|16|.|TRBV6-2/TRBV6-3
TGTGCCAGCAGTTACTCGGGCGGGAGGCTCCTCAATGAGCAGTTCTTC
CASSYSGGRLLNEQFF
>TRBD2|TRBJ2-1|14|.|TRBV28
TGTGCCAGCAGTTCACCGGGACTAGCGGGAGAGCAGTTCTTC
CASSSPGLAGEQFF
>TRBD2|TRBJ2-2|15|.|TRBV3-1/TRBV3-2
TGTGCCAGCAGCCGACTAGCGGGAGGCACCGGGGAGCTGTTTTTT
CASSRLAGGTGELFF
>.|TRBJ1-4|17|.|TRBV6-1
TGTGCCAGCAGTGTCGGCCCCAGCGGGGCGACAAATGAAAAACTGTTTTTT
CASSVGPSGATNEKLFF
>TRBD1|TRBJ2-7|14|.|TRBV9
TGTGCCAGCAGCGTTTCAGGGGGTCCCTACGAGCAGTACTTC
CASSVSGGPYEQYF
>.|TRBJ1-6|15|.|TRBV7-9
TGTGCCAGCAGCTTATCGGGGACAAATAATTCACCCCTCCACTTT
CASSLSGTNNSPLHF
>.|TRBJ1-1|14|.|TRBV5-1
TGCGCCAGCAGCTTGGGAGGGGGTAACACTGAAGCTTTCTTT
CASSLGGGNTEAFF
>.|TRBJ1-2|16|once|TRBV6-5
TGTGCCAGCAGTTACTTGACAGGTCACTCTAACTATGGCTACACCTTC
CASSYLTGHSNYGYTF
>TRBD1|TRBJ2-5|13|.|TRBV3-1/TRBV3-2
TGTGCCAGCAGTCAACAGGACAGGGGGACCCAGTACTTC
CASSQQDRGTQYF
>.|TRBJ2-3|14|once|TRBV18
TGTGCCAGCTCACCACCCAGCAGGACAGATACGCAGTATTTT
CASSPPSRTDTQYF
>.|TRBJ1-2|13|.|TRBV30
TGTGCCTGGAGTAAGGGGGGGCACTATGGCTACACCTTC
CAWSKGGHYGYTF
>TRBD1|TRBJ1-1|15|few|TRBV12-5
TGTGCTAGTGGTTTGGTAGTAACAGGGGACACTGAAGCTTTCTTT
CASGLVVTGDTEAFF
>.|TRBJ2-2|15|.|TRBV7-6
TGTGCCAGCAAAGGGCGGAGGGATGTTACCGGGGAGCTGTTTTTT
CASKGRRDVTGELFF
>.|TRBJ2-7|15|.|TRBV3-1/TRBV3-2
TGTGCCAGCAGTCCTGTAGGACTGGGAGGCAACGAGCAGTACTTC
CASSPVGLGGNEQYF
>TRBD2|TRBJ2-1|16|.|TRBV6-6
TGTGCCAGCAGTACATCCGGGACTAGTGGGATCTATGAGCAGTTCTTC
CASSTSGTSGIYEQFF
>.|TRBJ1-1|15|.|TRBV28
TGTGCCAGCAGTTTATTCGGGGGTCGAAAAGGTGAAGCTTTCTTT
CASSLFGGRKGEAFF
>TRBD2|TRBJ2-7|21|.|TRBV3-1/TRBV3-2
TGTGCCAGCAGCCAAGGAGTAGTAGGGACTAGCGGGAGAAAAGGGGCCTACGAGCAGTACTTC
CASSQGVVGTSGRKGAYEQYF
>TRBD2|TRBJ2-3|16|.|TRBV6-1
TGTGCCAGCAGTGAAACCCTAGCGGGAGGGCGGGATACGCAGTATTTT
CASSETLAGGRDTQYF
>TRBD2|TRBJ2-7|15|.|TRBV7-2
TGTGCCAGCAGCCGGGGGACTAGCGCTCACTACGAGCAGTACTTC
CASSRGTSAHYEQYF
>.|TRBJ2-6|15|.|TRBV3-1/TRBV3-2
TGTGCCAGCAGCCAGAATTGGCCTGGGGCCAACGTCCTGACTTTC
CASSQNWPGANVLTF
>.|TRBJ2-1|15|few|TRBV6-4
TGTGCCAGCAGTTCCGACTATGCAGTAAACAATGAGCAGTTCTTC
CASSSDYAVNNEQFF
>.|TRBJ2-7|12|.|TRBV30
TGTGCCTGGACTAGACAGATCAACGAGCAGTACTTC
CAWTRQINEQYF
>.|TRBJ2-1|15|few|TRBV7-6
TGTGCCAGCAGCTTAGACGGTAGCGAGCGGTCCGAGCAGTTCTTC
CASSLDGSERSEQFF
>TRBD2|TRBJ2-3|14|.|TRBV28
TGTGCCAGCAGTTTCAGCGGGAGGATCGATACGCAGTATTTT
CASSFSGRIDTQYF
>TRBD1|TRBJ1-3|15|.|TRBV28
TGTGCCAGCAAGGGACAGGGGGTACATGGAAACACCATATATTTT
CASKGQGVHGNTIYF
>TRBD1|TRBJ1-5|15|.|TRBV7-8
TGTGCCAGCAGCCTACCTGGGACAGCAAATCAGCCCCAGCATTTT
CASSLPGTANQPQHF
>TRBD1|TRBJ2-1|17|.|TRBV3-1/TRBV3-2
TGTGCCAGCAGCAAGGCGAAGGGGGCAAGCTCCTACAATGAGCAGTTCTTC
CASSKAKGASSYNEQFF
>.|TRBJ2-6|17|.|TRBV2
TGTGCCAGCAGTGATTCACTTGCAGGGGTTGCGGCCAACGTCCTGACTTTC
CASSDSLAGVAANVLTF
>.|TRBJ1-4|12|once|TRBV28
TGTGCCAGCAGTTCCAGGCACGAAAAACTGTTTTTT
CASSSRHEKLFF
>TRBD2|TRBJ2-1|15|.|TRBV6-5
TGTGCCAGCAGGCTCGGGACTAGCGGGACGAATGAGCAGTTCTTC
CASRLGTSGTNEQFF
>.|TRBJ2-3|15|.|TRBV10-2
TGCGCCAGCATGGAGACGGGAGAGCTTGTAGATACGCAGTATTTT
CASMETGELVDTQYF
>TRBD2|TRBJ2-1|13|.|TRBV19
TGTGCCAGCGTCGGGAGGTCTTACAATGAGCAGTTCTTC
CASVGRSYNEQFF
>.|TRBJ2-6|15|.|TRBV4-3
TGCGCCAGCAGCCAAGTTAGCTCTGGGGCCAACGTCCTGACTTTC
CASSQVSSGANVLTF
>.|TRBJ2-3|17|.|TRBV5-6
TGTGCCAGCAGCCTCCGGGATGTAGGATCAGGCACAGATACGCAGTATTTT
CASSLRDVGSGTDTQYF
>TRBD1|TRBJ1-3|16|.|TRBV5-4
TGTGCCAGCAGCTTGAACGCCGGACAGGCGGGAAACACCATATATTTT
CASSLNAGQAGNTIYF
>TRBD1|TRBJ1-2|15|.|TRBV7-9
TGTGCCAGCAGCCAGACCGGGACAGGGCCCTATGGCTACACCTTC
CASSQTGTGPYGYTF